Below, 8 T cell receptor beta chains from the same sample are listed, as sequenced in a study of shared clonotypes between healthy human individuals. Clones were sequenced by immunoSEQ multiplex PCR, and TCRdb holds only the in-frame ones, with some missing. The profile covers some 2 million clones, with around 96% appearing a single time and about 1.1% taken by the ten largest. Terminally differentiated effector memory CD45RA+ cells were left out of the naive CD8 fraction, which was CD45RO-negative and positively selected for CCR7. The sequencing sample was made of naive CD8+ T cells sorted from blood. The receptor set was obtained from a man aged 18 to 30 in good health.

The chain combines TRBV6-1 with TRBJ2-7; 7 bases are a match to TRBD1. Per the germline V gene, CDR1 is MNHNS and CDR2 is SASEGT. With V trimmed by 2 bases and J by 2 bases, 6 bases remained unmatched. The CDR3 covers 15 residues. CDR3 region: CASSEKTGYPYEQYF. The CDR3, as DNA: TGTGCCAGCAGTGAAAAGACAGGGTATCCCTACGAGCAGTACTTC.

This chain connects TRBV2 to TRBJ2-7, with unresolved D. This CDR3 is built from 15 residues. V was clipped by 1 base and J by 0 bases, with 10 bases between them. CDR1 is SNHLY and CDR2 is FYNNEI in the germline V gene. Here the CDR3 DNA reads TGTGCCAGCAGTGAAGACAGCGCGAGCTCCTACGAGCAGTACTTC. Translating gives CASSEDSASSYEQYF.

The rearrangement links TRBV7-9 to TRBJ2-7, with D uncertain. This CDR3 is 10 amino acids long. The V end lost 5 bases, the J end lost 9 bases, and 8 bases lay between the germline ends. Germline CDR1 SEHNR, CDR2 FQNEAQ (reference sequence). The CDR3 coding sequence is TGTGCCAGCAGCGGTAACGCGCAGTACTTC. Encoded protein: CASSGNAQYF. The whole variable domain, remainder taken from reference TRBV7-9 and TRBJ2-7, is DTGVSQNPRHKITKRGQNVTFRCDPISEHNRLYWYRQTLGQGPEFLTYFQNEAQLEKSRLLSDRFSAERPKGSFSTLEIQRTEQGDSAMYLCASSGNAQYFGPGTRLTVT.

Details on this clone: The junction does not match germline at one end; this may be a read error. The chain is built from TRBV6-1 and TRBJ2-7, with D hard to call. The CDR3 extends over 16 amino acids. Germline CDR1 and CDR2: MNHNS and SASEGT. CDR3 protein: CASGEDRPEISYEQYF. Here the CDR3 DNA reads TGTGCCAGCGGTGAAGACCGCCCGGAGATTAGCTACGAGCAGTACTTC.

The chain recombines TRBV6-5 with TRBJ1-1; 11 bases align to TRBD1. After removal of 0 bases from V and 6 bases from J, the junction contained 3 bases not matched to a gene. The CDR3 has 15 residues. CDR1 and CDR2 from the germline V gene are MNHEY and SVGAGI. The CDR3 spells CASSYSEGQGAEAFF. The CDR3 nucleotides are TGTGCCAGCAGTTACTCTGAGGGACAGGGGGCTGAAGCTTTCTTT.

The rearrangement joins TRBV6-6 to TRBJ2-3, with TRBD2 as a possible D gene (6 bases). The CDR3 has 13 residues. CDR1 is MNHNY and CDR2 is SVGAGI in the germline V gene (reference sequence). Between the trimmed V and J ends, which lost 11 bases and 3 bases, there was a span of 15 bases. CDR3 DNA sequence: TGTGCCGCAGGCGGGGACTTTACAGATACGCAGTATTTT. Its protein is CAAGGDFTDTQYF.

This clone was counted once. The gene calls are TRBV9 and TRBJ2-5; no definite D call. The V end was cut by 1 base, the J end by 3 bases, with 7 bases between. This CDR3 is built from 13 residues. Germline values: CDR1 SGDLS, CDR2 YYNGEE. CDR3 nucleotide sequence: TGTGCCAGCAGCGTACTTGGAGAAGAGACCCAGTACTTC. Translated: CASSVLGEETQYF.

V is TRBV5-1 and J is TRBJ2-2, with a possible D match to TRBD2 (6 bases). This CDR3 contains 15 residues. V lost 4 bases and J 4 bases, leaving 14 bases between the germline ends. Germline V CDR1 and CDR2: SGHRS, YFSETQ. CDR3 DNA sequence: TGCGCCAGCAGCCCCCTCGGGGGTACCACCGGGGAGCTGTTTTTT. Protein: CASSPLGGTTGELFF.